The present T cell receptor beta chain was sequenced within a study of CD8 T cells in ankylosing spondylitis. This clonotype showed up many times. TCRdb itself ran the 5' RACE reads through MiXCR, one entry per CDR3 protein. The sample has some 130,000 distinct CDR3 sequences; 7% to 8% are singletons. The CDR3 is made up of 13 amino acids. V gave up 7 bases and J gave up 6 bases, with 13 bases separating them. CDR1 is LGHNA and CDR2 is YNFKEQ in the germline V gene. Material: blood, either unsorted or a sorted T cell fraction (not recorded which). The J gene is TRBJ2-1, the V gene TRBV4-2; D perhaps matches TRBD1 (7 bases). This TCR was sampled from a female donor with ankylosing spondylitis or in good health (not recorded which). CDR3 nucleotide sequence: TGTGCCAGCACGGAGGGGGCCCTCAATGAGCAGTTCTTC. This codes for CASTEGALNEQFF.